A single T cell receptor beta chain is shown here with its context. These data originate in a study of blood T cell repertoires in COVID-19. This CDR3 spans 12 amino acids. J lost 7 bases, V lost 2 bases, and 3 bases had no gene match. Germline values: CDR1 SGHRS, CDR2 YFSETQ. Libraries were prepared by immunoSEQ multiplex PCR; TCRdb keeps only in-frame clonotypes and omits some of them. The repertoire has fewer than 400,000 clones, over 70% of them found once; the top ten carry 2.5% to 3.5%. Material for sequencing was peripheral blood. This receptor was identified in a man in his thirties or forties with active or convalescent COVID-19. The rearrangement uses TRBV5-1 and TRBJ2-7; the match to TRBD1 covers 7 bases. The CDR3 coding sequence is TGCGCCAGCAGCTTCCAGGGGGAAGAGCAGTACTTC. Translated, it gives CASSFQGEEQYF. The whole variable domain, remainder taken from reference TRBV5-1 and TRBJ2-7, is KAGVTQTPRYLIKTRGQQVTLSCSPISGHRSVSWYQQTPGQGLQFLFEYFSETQRNKGNFPGRFSGRQFSNSRSEMNVSTLELGDSALYLCASSFQGEEQYFGPGTRLTVT.